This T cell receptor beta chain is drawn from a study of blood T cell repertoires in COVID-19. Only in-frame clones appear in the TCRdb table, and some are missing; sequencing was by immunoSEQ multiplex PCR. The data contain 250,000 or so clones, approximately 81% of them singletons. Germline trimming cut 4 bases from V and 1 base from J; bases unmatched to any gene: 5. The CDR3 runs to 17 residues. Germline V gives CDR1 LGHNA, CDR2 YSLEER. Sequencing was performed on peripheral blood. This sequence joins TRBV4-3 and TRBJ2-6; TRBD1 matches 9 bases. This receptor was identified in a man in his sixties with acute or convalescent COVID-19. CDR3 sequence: CASSPTGGISGANVLTF. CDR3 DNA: TGCGCCAGCAGCCCGACAGGGGGGATTTCTGGGGCCAACGTCCTGACTTTC.